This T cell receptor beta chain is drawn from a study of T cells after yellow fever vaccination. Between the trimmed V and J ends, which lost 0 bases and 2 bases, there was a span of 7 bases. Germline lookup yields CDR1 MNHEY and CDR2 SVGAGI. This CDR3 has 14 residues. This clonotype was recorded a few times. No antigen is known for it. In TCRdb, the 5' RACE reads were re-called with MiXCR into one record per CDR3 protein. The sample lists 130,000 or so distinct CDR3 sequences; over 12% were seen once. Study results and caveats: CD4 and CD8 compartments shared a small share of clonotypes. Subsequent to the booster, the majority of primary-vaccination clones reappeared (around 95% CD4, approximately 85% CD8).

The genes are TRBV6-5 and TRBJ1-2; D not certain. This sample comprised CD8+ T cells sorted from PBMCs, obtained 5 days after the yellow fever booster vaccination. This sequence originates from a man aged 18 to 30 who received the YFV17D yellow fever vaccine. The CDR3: CASSYSHGNYGYTF. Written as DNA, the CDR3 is TGTGCCAGCAGTTACTCGCACGGGAACTATGGCTACACCTTC.